A selection of T cell receptor beta chains follows, all from one sample in a study of OX40 agonist ivuxolimab in advanced cancers. Clones were sequenced by immunoSEQ multiplex PCR, and TCRdb holds only the in-frame ones, with some missing. This table holds 65,000 to 75,000 clones, 87% found once. The sample consisted of CD4+ or CD8+ T cells sorted from blood, taken in a trial of the OX40 agonist ivuxolimab. The receptor set was obtained from an adult with an advanced solid tumor such as melanoma, head and neck, liver or kidney cancer. CDR3s include the opening cysteine and the closing phenylalanine or tryptophan. D genes are given only for firm matches. Size is stated for part of the rows, as once, few or many counts, or as a class when the clone is expanded.

j_call clone_size v_call d_call cdr3_nt cdr3_aa
TRBJ2-5 NA TRBV5-4 NA TGTGCCAGCAGCCAGGGACTGGGAGGTGGGGGAGAGACCCAGTACTTC CASSQGLGGGGETQYF
TRBJ2-1 NA TRBV11-3 NA TGTGCCAGCAGCTTAGATCAGGCCTCCTATGAGCAGTTCTTC CASSLDQASYEQFF
TRBJ2-7 NA TRBV27 NA TGTGCCAGCAGTTTGTCGGGAGATTACGAGCAGTACTTC CASSLSGDYEQYF
TRBJ1-1 once TRBV30 NA TGTGCCTGGAGTGTACGTTTGAACGGAATGAACACTGAAGCTTTCTTT CAWSVRLNGMNTEAFF
TRBJ1-5 NA TRBV27 NA TGTGCCAGCAGTCTCCACAGGGAGGCCCAGCCCCAGCATTTT CASSLHREAQPQHF
TRBJ1-4 few TRBV6-1 NA TGTGCCAGCAGTTCGTGGACGGGAGGAGATGAAAAACTGTTTTTT CASSSWTGGDEKLFF
TRBJ1-5 once TRBV2 NA TGTGCCAGCAGTGAGGGGCAGGAAGCTCAGCCCCAGCATTTT CASSEGQEAQPQHF
TRBJ2-3 NA TRBV9 NA TGTGCCAGCAGCGTAGCTGCTGGGATCGCAGATACGCAGTATTTT CASSVAAGIADTQYF
TRBJ1-1 NA TRBV19 NA TGTGCCAGTAGTATAGATAGCAGGTTGAACACTGAAGCTTTCTTT CASSIDSRLNTEAFF
TRBJ1-1 NA TRBV6-6 NA TGTGCCAGCAGTTATGGAGGGACTGAAGCTTTCTTT CASSYGGTEAFF
TRBJ2-7 once TRBV7-9 TRBD1 TGTGCCAGCAGATTAATACGGGGACAGGGTGGTTCCGAGCAGTACTTC CASRLIRGQGGSEQYF
TRBJ1-6 NA TRBV5-4 NA TGTGCCAGCAGCTTGGGTCGTGGTCGATTAAATTCACCCCTCCACTTT CASSLGRGRLNSPLHF
TRBJ2-5 NA TRBV7-3 TRBD1 TGTGCCAGCAGCTTAATGGGGATACGACAGGGAGAGACCCAGTACTTC CASSLMGIRQGETQYF
TRBJ2-3 NA TRBV7-9 NA TGTGCCAGCAGCTTGGCAGGGACGGACTCCGGTACGCAGTATTTT CASSLAGTDSGTQYF